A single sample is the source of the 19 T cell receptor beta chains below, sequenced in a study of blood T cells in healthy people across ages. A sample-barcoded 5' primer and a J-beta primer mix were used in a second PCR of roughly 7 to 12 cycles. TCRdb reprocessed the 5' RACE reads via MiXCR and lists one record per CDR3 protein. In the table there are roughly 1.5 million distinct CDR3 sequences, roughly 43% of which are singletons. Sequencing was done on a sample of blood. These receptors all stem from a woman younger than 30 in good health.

CDR3 in amino acids: CSARRLAGIANTGELFF. CDR3 sequence (DNA): TGCAGTGCTAGAAGACTAGCGGGGATCGCGAACACCGGGGAGCTGTTTTTT. V is TRBV20-1 and J is TRBJ2-2; TRBD2 aligns across 11 bases. Germline trimming cut 2 bases from V and 0 bases from J; bases unmatched to any gene: 5. In germline, CDR1 is DFQATT, CDR2 SNEGSKA (reference sequence). This CDR3 comprises 17 residues.

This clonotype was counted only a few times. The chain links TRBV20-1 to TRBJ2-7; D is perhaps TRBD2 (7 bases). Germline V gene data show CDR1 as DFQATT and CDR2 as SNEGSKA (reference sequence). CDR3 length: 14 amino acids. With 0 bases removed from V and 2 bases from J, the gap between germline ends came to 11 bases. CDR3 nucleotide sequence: TGCAGTGCTAGAGAACAGGGAGGGCCCTACGAGCAGTACTTC. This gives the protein CSAREQGGPYEQYF.

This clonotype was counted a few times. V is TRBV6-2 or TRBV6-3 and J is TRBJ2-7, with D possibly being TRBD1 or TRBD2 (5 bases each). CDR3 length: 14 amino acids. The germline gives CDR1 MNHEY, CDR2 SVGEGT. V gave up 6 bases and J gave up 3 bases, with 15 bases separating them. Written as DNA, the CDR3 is TGTGCCAGCAGCCTCCCCGGGACCTACTACGAGCAGTACTTC. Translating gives CASSLPGTYYEQYF.

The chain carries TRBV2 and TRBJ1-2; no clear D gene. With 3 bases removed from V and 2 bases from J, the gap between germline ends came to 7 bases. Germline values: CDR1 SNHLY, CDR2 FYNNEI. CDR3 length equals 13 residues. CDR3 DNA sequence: TGTGCCAGCAGTGAGGCAGACAACTATGGCTACACCTTC. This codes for CASSEADNYGYTF.

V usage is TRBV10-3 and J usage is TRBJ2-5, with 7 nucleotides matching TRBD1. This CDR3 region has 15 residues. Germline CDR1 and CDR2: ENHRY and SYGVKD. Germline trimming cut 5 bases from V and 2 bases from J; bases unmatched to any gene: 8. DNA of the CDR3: TGTGCCATCAGTTGGGGGACAGCAGCGCAAGAGACCCAGTACTTC. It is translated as CAISWGTAAQETQYF.

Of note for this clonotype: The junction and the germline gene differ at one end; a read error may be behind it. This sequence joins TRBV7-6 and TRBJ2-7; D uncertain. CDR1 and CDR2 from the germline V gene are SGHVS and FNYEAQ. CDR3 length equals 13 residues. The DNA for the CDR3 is TGTACCAGCAGCCTAGGAAGGTCCTACGAGCAGTACTTC. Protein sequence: CTSSLGRSYEQYF.

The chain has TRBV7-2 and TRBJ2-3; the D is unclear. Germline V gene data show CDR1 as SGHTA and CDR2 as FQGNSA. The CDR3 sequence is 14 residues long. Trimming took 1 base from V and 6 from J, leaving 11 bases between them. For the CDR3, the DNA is TGTGCCAGCAGCTTAGGAGGCTCGGTCGATACGCAGTATTTT. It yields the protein CASSLGGSVDTQYF.

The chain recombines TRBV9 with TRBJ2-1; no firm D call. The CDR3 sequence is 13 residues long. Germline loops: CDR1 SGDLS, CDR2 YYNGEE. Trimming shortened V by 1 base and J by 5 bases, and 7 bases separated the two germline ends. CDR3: CASSVQVHNEQFF. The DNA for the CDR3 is TGTGCCAGCAGCGTACAAGTGCACAATGAGCAGTTCTTC.

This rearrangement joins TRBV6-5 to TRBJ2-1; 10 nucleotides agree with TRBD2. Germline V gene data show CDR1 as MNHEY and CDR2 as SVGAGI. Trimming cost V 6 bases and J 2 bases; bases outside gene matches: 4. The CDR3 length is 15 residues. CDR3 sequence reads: CASRASGGTYNEQFF. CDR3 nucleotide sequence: TGTGCCAGCAGGGCTAGCGGGGGCACCTACAATGAGCAGTTCTTC.

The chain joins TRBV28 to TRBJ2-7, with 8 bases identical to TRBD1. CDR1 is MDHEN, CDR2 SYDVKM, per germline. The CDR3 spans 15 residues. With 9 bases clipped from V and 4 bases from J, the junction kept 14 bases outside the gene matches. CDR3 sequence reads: CASGGPGQVPYEQYF. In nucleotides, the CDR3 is TGTGCCAGTGGGGGACCGGGACAGGTCCCTTACGAGCAGTACTTC.

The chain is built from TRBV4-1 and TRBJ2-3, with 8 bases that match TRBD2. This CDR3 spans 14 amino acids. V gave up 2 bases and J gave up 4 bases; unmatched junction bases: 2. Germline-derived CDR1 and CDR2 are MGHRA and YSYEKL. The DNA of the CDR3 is TGCGCCAGCAGCCAAAGCGGGAGATCAGATACGCAGTATTTT. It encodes CASSQSGRSDTQYF.

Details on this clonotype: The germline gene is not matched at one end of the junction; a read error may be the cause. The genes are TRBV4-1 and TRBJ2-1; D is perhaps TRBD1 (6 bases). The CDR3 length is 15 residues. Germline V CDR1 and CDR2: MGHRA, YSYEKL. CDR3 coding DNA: TGCGCCAGCAGGCAAGGAGGACAGCTGAACAATGAGCAGTTCTTC. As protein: CASRQGGQLNNEQFF.

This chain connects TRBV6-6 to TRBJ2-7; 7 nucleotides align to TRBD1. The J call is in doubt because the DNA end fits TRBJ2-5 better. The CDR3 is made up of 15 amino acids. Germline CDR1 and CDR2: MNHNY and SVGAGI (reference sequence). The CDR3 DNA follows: TGTGCCAGCAGTTACTCGACAGGGCCAGGATTGACCCAGTACTTC. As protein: CASSYSTGPGLTQYF.

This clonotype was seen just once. This chain's CDR3 is CASSEIVAKNIQYF. CDR3 coding DNA: TGTGCCAGCAGTGAGATTGTAGCCAAAAACATTCAGTACTTC. The chain recombines TRBV6-1 with TRBJ2-4, with D uncertain. Germline loops: CDR1 MNHNS, CDR2 SASEGT. The CDR3 runs to 14 residues. V lost 3 bases and J 0 bases, leaving 6 bases between the germline ends.

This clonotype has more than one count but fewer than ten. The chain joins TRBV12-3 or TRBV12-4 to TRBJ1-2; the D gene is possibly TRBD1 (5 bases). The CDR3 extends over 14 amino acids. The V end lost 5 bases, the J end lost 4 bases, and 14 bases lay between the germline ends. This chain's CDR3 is CASSADSGVYGYTF. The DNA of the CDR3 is TGTGCCAGCAGTGCCGACAGTGGCGTCTATGGCTACACCTTC.

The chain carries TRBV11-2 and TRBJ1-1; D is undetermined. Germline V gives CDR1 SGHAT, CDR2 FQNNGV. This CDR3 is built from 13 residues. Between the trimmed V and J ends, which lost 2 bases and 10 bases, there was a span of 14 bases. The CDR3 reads CASSLSLSAGAFF. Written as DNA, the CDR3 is TGTGCCAGCAGCTTATCCCTATCAGCGGGAGCTTTCTTT.

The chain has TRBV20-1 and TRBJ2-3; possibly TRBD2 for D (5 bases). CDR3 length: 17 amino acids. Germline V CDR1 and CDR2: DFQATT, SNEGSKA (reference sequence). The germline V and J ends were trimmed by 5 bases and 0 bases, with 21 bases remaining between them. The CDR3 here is CSARGLLRLTSTDTQYF. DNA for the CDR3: TGCAGTGCTCGTGGCTTGTTGAGACTAACGAGCACAGATACGCAGTATTTT.

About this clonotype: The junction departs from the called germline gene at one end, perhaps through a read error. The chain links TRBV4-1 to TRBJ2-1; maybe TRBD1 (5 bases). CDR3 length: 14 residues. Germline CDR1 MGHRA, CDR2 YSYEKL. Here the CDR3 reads CASGQDSGWDEQFF. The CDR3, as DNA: TGCGCCAGCGGCCAAGATTCAGGGTGGGATGAGCAGTTCTTC.

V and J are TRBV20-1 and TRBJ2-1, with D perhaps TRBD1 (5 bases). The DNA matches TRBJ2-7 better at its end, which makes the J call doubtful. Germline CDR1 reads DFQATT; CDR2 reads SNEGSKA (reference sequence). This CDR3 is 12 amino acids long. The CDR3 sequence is CSARWQGYEQYF. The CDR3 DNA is TGCAGCGCCCGGTGGCAGGGCTACGAGCAGTACTTC.